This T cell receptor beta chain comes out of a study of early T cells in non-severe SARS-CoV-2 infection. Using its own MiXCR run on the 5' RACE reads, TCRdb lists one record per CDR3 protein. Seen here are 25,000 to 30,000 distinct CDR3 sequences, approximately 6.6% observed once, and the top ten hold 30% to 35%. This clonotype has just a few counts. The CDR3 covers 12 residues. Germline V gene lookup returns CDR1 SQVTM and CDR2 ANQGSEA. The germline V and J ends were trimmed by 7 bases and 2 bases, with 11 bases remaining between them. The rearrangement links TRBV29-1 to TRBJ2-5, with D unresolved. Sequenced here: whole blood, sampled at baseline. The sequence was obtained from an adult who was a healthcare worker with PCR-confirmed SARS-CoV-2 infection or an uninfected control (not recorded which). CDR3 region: CSGGRRQETQYF. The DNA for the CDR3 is TGCAGCGGGGGAAGACGGCAAGAGACCCAGTACTTC.